This T cell receptor (beta chain) was captured by sequencing in a study of OX40 agonist ivuxolimab in advanced cancers. The method was immunoSEQ multiplex PCR; TCRdb's version includes in-frame clones alone and lacks a portion of them. The sample holds about 72,000 clones, 80% to 90% seen once. The CDR3 runs 16 residues. V gene TRBV21-1 combines with J gene TRBJ2-7; the listed D gene, TRBD1, was not tested against the DNA. TRBV21-1 is described as a pseudogene. This sample comprised CD4+ or CD8+ T cells sorted from blood, obtained in a trial of the OX40 agonist ivuxolimab. The sequence was obtained from an adult with an advanced solid tumor such as melanoma, head and neck, liver or kidney cancer. CDR3 in DNA: TGTGCCAGCAGCAAAGGGGGCGCAGTACCCTCCTACGAGCAGTACTTC. Translated: CASSKGGAVPSYEQYF.